The subject of this entry is one T cell receptor beta chain. This sample was taken from a study of cytomegalovirus exposure and HLA in healthy donors. 13 Jbeta primers and 60 Vbeta primers were used for the PCR. The method was immunoSEQ multiplex PCR; TCRdb's version includes in-frame clones alone and lacks a portion of them. In the table there are 100,000 to 150,000 clones, roughly 74% of which are singletons. The TCR was taken from a male donor in good health and CMV-seronegative. The sample was PBMCs.

CDR3 sequence: CPRVYEQYF. CDR3 nucleotides: TGTCCGAGGGTCTACGAGCAGTACTTC. The chain carries TRBV6-4 and TRBJ2-5, with D perhaps matching TRBD2 (5 bases). The J call could be wrong; TRBJ2-7 is a better fit for the DNA end. Germline lookup yields CDR1 MRHNA and CDR2 SNTAGT. The CDR3 is 9 amino acids.